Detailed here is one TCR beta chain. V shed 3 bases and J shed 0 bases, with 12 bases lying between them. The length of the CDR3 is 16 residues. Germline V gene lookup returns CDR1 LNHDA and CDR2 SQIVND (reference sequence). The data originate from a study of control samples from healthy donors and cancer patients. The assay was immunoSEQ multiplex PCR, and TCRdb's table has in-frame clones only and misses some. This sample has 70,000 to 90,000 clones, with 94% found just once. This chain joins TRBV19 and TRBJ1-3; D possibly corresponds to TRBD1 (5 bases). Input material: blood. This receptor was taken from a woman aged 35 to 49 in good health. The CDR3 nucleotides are TGTGCCAGTAGTATTCTAACAGGCTCCTCTGGAAACACCATATATTTT. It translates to CASSILTGSSGNTIYF.